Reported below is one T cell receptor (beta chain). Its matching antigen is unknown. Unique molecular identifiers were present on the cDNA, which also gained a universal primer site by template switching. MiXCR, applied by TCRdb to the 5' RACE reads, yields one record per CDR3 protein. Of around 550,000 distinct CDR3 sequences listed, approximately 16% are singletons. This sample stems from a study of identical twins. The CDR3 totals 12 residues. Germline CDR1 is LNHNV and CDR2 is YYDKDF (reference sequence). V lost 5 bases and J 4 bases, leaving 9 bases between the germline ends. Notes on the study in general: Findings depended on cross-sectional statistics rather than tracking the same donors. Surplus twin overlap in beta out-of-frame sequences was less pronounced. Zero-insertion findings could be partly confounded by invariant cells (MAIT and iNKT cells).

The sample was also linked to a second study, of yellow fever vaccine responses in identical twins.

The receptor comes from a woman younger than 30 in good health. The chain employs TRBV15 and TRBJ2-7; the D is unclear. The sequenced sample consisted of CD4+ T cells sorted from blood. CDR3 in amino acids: CATSYAQYEQYF. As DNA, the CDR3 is TGTGCCACCAGCTACGCCCAGTACGAGCAGTACTTC. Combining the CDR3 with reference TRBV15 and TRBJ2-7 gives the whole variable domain DAMVIQNPRYQVTQFGKPVTLSCSQTLNHNVMYWYQQKSSQAPKLLFHYYDKDFNNEADTPDNFQSRRPNTSFCFLDIRSPGLGDTAMYLCATSYAQYEQYFGPGTRLTVT.